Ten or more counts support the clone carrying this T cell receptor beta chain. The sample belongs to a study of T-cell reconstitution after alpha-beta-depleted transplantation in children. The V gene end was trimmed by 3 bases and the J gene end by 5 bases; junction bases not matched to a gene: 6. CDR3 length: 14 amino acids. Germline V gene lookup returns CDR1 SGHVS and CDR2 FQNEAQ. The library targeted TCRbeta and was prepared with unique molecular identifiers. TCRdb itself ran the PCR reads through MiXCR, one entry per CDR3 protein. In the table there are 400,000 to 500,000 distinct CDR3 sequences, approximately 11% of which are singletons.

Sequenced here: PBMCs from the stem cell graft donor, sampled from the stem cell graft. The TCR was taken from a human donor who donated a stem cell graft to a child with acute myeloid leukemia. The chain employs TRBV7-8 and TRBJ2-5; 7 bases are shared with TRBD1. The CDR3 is CASSLGTVSETQYF. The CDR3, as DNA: TGTGCCAGCAGCTTGGGGACAGTATCCGAGACCCAGTACTTC.